This T cell receptor (beta chain) comes out of a study of spatial heterogeneity in lung cancer. Study details: Combinations of a unique TCR and a UMI were tallied in raw reads, and on average each appeared more than ten times.

Time point here: sample taken at primary tumor resection. Unsorted tumor, nontumor lung tissue or cryopreserved PBMC supplied the whole RNA. J was trimmed by 4 bases and V by 5 bases; bases with no gene match: 8. This CDR3 is 16 amino acids long. Germline-derived CDR1 and CDR2 are MNHEY and SMNVEV (reference sequence). A distinct unique molecular identifier was carried by each TCR cDNA molecule. In TCRdb, the 5' RACE reads were re-called with MiXCR into one record per CDR3 protein. The sample shows more than 80,000 distinct CDR3 sequences, less than 15% of them seen only once. This chain uses TRBV27 with TRBJ2-1, with 10 bases matching TRBD2. This receptor was taken from a male donor with early-stage non-small cell lung cancer. The material sequenced was PBMCs, taken at surgery. CDR3 residues: CASSGSLAGDYNEQFF. In nucleotides, the CDR3 is TGTGCCAGCAGTGGTTCTCTAGCGGGGGATTACAATGAGCAGTTCTTC.